The source of this T cell receptor beta chain is a study of T cell repertoires in cytomegalovirus infection. Study in general: Shared public TCR beta signatures pointed to both CMV infection and a matching HLA type.

V lost 5 bases, J lost 0 bases, and 8 bases lay in between. Per the germline V gene, CDR1 is SNHLY and CDR2 is FYNNEI. The CDR3 is 14 amino acids. In its sample, this clonotype was seen a few times. As yet, its antigen is unknown. MiXCR was run by TCRdb on the reads, yielding one entry per CDR3 protein. The sample contains under 50,000 distinct CDR3 sequences, 20% to 25% of which appear only once. Study findings and constraints: Ex vivo, HLA-C-restricted CMV-specific TCR beta clonotypes prevailed over the rest of the response.

The sequence was collected from a human donor in good health (CMV status not recorded). Some clones in this sample may be carry-over from other donors' samples. Input material: PBMCs, sequenced either directly or after in vitro stimulation (not recorded which). The chain couples TRBV2 to TRBJ1-5; weak D call: TRBD1 (5 bases). Written as DNA, the CDR3 is TGTGCCAGCAGTCGACAGAGTAGCAATCAGCCCCAGCATTTT. This gives the protein CASSRQSSNQPQHF.